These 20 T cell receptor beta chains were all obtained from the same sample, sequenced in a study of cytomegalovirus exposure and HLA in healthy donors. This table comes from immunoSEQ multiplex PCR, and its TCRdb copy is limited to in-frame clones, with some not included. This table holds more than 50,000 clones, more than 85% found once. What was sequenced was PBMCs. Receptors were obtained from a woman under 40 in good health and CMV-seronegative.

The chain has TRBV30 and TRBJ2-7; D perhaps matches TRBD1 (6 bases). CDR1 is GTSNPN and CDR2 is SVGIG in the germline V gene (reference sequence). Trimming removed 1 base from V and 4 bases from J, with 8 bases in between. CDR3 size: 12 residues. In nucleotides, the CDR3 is TGTGCCTGGAGTGACGGACAGTACGAGCAGTACTTC. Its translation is CAWSDGQYEQYF.

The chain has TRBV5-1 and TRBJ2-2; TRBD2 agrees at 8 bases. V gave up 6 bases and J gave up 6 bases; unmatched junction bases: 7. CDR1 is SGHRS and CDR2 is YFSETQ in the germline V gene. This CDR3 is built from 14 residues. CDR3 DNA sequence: TGCGCCAGCAATGAAGCGGGAGCATCCGGGGAGCTGTTTTTT. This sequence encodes CASNEAGASGELFF.

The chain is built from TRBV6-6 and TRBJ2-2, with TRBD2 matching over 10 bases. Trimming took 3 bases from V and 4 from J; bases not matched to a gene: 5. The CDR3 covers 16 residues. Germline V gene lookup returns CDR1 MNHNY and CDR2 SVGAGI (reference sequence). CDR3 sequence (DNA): TGTGCCAGCAGTTATACTAGCGGGAAAAGCACCGGGGAGCTGTTTTTT. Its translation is CASSYTSGKSTGELFF.

Here the CDR3 DNA reads TGTGCCAGCAGCTTGGGACTAGCGAGCAACAATGAGCAGTTCTTC. Its translation: CASSLGLASNNEQFF. V usage is TRBV4-2 and J usage is TRBJ2-1, with 10 bases lining up with TRBD2. The CDR3 sequence is 15 residues long. With V trimmed by 5 bases and J by 5 bases, 6 bases remained unmatched. The germline V gene has CDR1 LGHNA and CDR2 YNFKEQ.

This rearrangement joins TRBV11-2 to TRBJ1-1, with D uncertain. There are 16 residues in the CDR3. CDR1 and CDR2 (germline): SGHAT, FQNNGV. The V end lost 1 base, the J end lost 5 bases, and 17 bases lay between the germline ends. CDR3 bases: TGTGCCAGCAGCTTAGTCTCGCCGGTTTTTATAACTGAAGCTTTCTTT. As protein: CASSLVSPVFITEAFF.

The CDR3 loop reads CASSLPLRTTGIKNEQYF. The CDR3 region has the DNA TGTGCCAGCAGCTTACCCCTGAGAACGACTGGAATAAAGAACGAGCAGTACTTC. The chain couples TRBV7-8 to TRBJ2-7; D ambiguous. V lost 2 bases to trimming and J lost 5 bases, with 25 bases between them. The CDR3 is 18 residues long. From germline, CDR1 is SGHVS and CDR2 FQNEAQ.

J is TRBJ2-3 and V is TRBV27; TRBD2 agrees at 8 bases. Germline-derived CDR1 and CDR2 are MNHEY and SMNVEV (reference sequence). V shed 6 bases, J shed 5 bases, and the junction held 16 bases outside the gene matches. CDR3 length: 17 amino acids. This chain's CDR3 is CASRRFNALLAGDTQYF. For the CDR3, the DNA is TGTGCCAGCAGGCGTTTTAATGCATTGCTAGCGGGAGATACGCAGTATTTT.

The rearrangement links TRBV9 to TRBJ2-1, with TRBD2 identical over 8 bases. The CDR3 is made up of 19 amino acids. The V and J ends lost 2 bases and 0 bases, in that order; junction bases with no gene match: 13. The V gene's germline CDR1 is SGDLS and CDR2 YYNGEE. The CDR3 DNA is TGTGCCAGCAGCGTTTGGGGTGGCGGGAGGCCTAGCTCCTACAATGAGCAGTTCTTC. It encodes CASSVWGGGRPSSYNEQFF.

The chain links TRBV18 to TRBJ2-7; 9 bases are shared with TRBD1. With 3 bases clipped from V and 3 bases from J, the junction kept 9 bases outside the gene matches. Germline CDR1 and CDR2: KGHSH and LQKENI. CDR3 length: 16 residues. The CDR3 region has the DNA TGTGCCAGCTCACCCTCGGGACAGGGATATTTCTACGAGCAGTACTTC. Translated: CASSPSGQGYFYEQYF. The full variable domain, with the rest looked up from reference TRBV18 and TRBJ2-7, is NAGVMQNPRHLVRRRGQEARLRCSPMKGHSHVYWYRQLPEEGLKFMVYLQKENIIDESGMPKERFSAEFPKEGPSILRIQQVVRGDSAAYFCASSPSGQGYFYEQYFGPGTRLTVT.

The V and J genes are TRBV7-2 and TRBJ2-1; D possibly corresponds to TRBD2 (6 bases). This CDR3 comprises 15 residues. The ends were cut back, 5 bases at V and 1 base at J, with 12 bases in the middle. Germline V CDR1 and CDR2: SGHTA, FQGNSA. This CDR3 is CASSGVGGSYNEQFF. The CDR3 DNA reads TGTGCCAGCAGCGGAGTTGGAGGGTCCTACAATGAGCAGTTCTTC.

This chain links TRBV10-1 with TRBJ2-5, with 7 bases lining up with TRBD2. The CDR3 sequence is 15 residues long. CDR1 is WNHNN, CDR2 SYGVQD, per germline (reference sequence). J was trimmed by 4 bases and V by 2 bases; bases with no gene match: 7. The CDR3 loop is CASSERSAGPETQYF. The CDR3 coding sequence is TGCGCCAGCAGTGAGCGGTCAGCGGGGCCAGAGACCCAGTACTTC.

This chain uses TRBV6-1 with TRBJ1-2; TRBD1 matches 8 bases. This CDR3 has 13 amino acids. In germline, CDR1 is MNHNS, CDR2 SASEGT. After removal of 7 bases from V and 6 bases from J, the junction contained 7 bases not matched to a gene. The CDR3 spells CASTLTGDDGYTF. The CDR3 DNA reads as TGTGCCAGCACCCTGACAGGGGACGATGGCTACACCTTC.

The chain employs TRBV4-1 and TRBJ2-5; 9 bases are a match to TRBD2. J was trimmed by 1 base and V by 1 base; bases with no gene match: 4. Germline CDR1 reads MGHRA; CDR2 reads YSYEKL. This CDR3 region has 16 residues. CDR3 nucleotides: TGCGCCAGCAGCCAAGTTGAAGCGGGAGGCCAAGAGACCCAGTACTTC. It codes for CASSQVEAGGQETQYF.

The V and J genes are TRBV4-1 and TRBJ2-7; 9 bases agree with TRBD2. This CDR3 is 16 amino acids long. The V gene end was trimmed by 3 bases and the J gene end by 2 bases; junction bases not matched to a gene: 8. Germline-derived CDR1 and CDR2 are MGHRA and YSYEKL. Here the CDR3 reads CASSHIAGVRPYEQYF. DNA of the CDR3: TGCGCCAGCAGCCATATAGCGGGAGTCAGACCCTACGAGCAGTACTTC.

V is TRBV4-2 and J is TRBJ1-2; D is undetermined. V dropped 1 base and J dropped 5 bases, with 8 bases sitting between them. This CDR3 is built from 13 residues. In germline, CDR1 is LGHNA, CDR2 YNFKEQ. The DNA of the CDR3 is TGTGCCAGCAGCCAAGGGCAGACTTATGGCTACACCTTC. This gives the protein CASSQGQTYGYTF.

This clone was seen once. The CDR3 sequence: CASSDREGVWEKLFF. CDR3 nucleotides: TGTGCCAGCAGTGACAGGGAGGGGGTTTGGGAAAAACTGTTTTTT. The chain employs TRBV25-1 and TRBJ1-4; weak D call: TRBD1 (6 bases). The germline CDR1 and CDR2 sequences are MGHDK and SYGVNS. V was trimmed by 3 bases and J by 8 bases, leaving 16 bases between them. CDR3 length equals 15 residues.

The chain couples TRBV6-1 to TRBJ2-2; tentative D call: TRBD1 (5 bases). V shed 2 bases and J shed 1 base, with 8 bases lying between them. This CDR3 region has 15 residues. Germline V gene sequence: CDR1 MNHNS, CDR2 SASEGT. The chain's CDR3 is CASSEFRENTGELFF. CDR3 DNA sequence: TGTGCCAGCAGTGAATTCAGGGAGAACACCGGGGAGCTGTTTTTT.

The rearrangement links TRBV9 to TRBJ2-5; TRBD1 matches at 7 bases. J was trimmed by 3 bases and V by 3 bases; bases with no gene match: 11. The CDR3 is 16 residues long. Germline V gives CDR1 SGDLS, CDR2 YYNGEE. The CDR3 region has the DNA TGTGCCAGCAGCGCAGGGACAGCCAGTACTGAAGAGACCCAGTACTTC. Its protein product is CASSAGTASTEETQYF.

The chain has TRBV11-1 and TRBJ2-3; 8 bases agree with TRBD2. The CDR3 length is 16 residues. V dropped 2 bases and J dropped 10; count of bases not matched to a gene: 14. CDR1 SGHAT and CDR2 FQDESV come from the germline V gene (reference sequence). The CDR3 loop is CASSLIAGTPGGSQYF. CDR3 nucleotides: TGTGCCAGCAGCTTAATAGCGGGAACCCCCGGGGGGTCGCAGTATTTT.

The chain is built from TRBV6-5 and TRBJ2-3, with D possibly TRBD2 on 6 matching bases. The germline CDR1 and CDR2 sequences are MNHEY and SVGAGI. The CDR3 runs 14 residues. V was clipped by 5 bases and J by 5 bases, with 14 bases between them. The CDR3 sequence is CASSRAAGRDTQYF. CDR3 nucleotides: TGTGCCAGCAGTCGGGCGGCGGGGAGAGATACGCAGTATTTT.